This T cell receptor beta chain was captured by sequencing in a study of tumor-infiltrating lymphocytes in oesophageal squamous cell carcinoma listed by TCRdb under 2016. The table lists this clonotype with a few counts. Its recognized antigen is unknown. Base qualities are not provided; no much larger clone lies one nucleotide away. V and J are truncated by 7 bases and 0 bases respectively, leaving an intervening sequence of 11 bases. The germline V gene supplies CDR1 WSHSY and CDR2 SAAADI. The CDR3, cysteine through phenylalanine, is 14 amino acids long. This entry keeps only the CDR3 DNA: 42 bases, framed from base 1. Library generation was performed with PCR. The sequencer listed for this sample is Illumina HiSeq 2000. TCRdb reworked the public reads: Q25 trimming with fastp, MiXCR clone assembly, productive beta chains retained. CDR3 protein duplicates are merged, each entry listing the most common genes and DNA. This sample lists about 12,000 distinct CDR3 sequences; around 59% were detected once. Roughly 30% of the sample is taken by the ten largest.

The rearranged segments are TRBV10-2 and TRBJ2-3; tentative D gene TRBD1, with 5 bases matching. This TCR came from a female donor with esophageal squamous cell carcinoma. Sequences were obtained from esophageal tumor tissue. The bases read TGCGCCAGCACGCGACAGACTAGCACAGATACGCAGTATTTT. It translates as CASTRQTSTDTQYF.